These 24 T cell receptor beta chains were all obtained from the same sample, sequenced in a study of beta chain features in type 1 diabetes. Every bit of the isolated RNA underwent reverse transcription, so sequencing read expressed TCRB transcripts. Sequencing used immunoSEQ multiplex PCR; TCRdb keeps in-frame clones, though not all of them. The data show hundreds of thousands of clones, 10% to 15% seen once. These receptors have no known antigen. Broader study findings: Among patients with Type 1 diabetes, TCRB CDR3s were moderately but significantly shorter in every one of the four CD4+ subsets.

The sequencing sample was made of naive CD4+ T cells from blood. These receptors came from a man aged 18 to 29 with type 1 diabetes.

This clone showed up just a few times. The chain has TRBV18 and TRBJ2-3, with D possibly TRBD2 on 5 matching bases. Germline values: CDR1 KGHSH, CDR2 LQKENI. The CDR3 consists of 14 residues. The germline V and J ends were trimmed by 3 bases and 5 bases, with 12 bases remaining between them. The CDR3 DNA is TGTGCCAGCTCACCGCCTGCCGGGGTAGATACGCAGTATTTT. Its translation: CASSPPAGVDTQYF.

The chain employs TRBV28 and TRBJ1-5, with 9 bases lining up with TRBD1. Per germline, CDR1 MDHEN and CDR2 SYDVKM. The CDR3 totals 15 residues. The V and J ends lost 5 bases and 4 bases, in that order; junction bases with no gene match: 6. The CDR3 is CASSLGQGANQPQHF. CDR3 in DNA: TGTGCCAGCAGTCTGGGACAGGGTGCTAATCAGCCCCAGCATTTT.

The V gene is TRBV9, the J gene TRBJ1-1, with D perhaps TRBD1 (5 bases). This CDR3 spans 15 amino acids. Deletions cut 0 bases from V and 4 bases from J, with 13 bases between. Germline V gene lookup returns CDR1 SGDLS and CDR2 YYNGEE. The DNA of the CDR3 is TGTGCCAGCAGCGTAGCCCCCGAAGGGGTCACTGAAGCTTTCTTT. It encodes CASSVAPEGVTEAFF.

With regard to this clone: The germline gene is not matched at one end of the junction; a read error may be the cause. This sequence joins TRBV7-7 and TRBJ2-2; D gene uncertain. The length of the CDR3 is 14 residues. Germline CDR1 is SSHAT and CDR2 is FNYEAQ (reference sequence). The CDR3 spells CASSPYGNTGELFF. The DNA for the CDR3 is TGTGCTAGCAGCCCTTATGGGAACACCGGGGAGCTGTTTTTT.

The chain has TRBV7-7 and TRBJ2-3; D might be TRBD1 (5 bases). The CDR3 sequence is 14 residues long. V shed 5 bases and J shed 6 bases, with 15 bases lying between them. Germline CDR1 reads SSHAT; CDR2 reads FNYEAQ (reference sequence). The CDR3 loop is CASSPTPGSDTQYF. The CDR3 coding sequence is TGTGCCAGCAGCCCCACCCCAGGGTCCGATACGCAGTATTTT. The complete variable domain, with remaining parts taken from reference TRBV7-7 and TRBJ2-3, reads GAGVSQSPRYKVTKRGQDVTLRCDPISSHATLYWYQQALGQGPEFLTYFNYEAQPDKSGLPSDRFSAERPEGSISTLTIQRTEQRDSAMYRCASSPTPGSDTQYFGPGTRLTVL.

The rearrangement links TRBV10-2 to TRBJ2-3; the D call may be TRBD1 or TRBD2 (5 bases each). Germline V gene sequence: CDR1 WSHSY, CDR2 SAAADI. V lost 4 bases, J lost 7 bases, and 12 bases lay in between. This CDR3 is 13 amino acids long. CDR3 in amino acids: CASSGPSGHTQYF. The CDR3 region has the DNA TGCGCCAGCAGTGGGCCGTCGGGGCATACGCAGTATTTT.

The genes are TRBV6-1 and TRBJ1-1, with D hard to call. CDR3 length: 11 amino acids. Deletions cut 7 bases from V and 1 base from J, with 4 bases between. Germline V gives CDR1 MNHNS, CDR2 SASEGT. The CDR3 protein is CASKANTEAFF. The CDR3, as DNA: TGTGCCAGCAAGGCGAACACTGAAGCTTTCTTT.

This clone was observed a few times. The genes are TRBV29-1 and TRBJ1-1; D uncertain. This CDR3 has 14 amino acids. V shed 4 bases and J shed 3 bases, with 15 bases lying between them. CDR1 and CDR2 (germline): SQVTM, ANQGSEA. CDR3 coding DNA: TGCAGCGTTGGTTTGGGAGAGGGATACACTGAAGCTTTCTTT. Translated, it gives CSVGLGEGYTEAFF. Filled out from reference TRBV29-1 and TRBJ1-1, the complete variable domain reads SAVISQKPSRDICQRGTSLTIQCQVDSQVTMMFWYRQQPGQSLTLIATANQGSEATYESGFVIDKFPISRPNLTFSTLTVSNMSPEDSSIYLCSVGLGEGYTEAFFGQGTRLTVV.

This chain links TRBV6-5 with TRBJ2-7; D perhaps matches TRBD2 (6 bases). V shed 4 bases and J shed 1 base, with 14 bases lying between them. CDR3 length equals 15 residues. CDR1 and CDR2 from the germline V gene are MNHEY and SVGAGI. The CDR3 region has the DNA TGTGCCAGCAGTTCACGCGGGACCCTATCCTACGAGCAGTACTTC. This gives the protein CASSSRGTLSYEQYF.

This chain connects TRBV6-5 to TRBJ2-1, with D perhaps matching TRBD2 (6 bases). Germline CDR1 reads MNHEY; CDR2 reads SVGAGI. The CDR3 runs to 15 residues. V gave up 7 bases and J gave up 1 base, with 14 bases separating them. The CDR3 nucleotides are TGTGCCAGCACCCTCGGGCTAGCGTCCTACAATGAGCAGTTCTTC. It specifies CASTLGLASYNEQFF.

This clone came up a few times. The chain has TRBV15 and TRBJ1-3; D uncertain. Trimming shortened V by 0 bases and J by 1 base, and 16 bases separated the two germline ends. Germline loops: CDR1 LNHNV, CDR2 YYDKDF (reference sequence). CDR3 length: 18 amino acids. The DNA of the CDR3 is TGTGCCACCAGCAGAGATCCTGCAGGCCCGCTGTCTGGAAACACCATATATTTT. This gives the protein CATSRDPAGPLSGNTIYF.

This clone was detected only a few times. The chain is built from TRBV2 and TRBJ2-7; D call uncertain. V was pared by 3 bases and J by 3 bases, with 15 bases between. This CDR3 comprises 15 residues. Germline V gives CDR1 SNHLY, CDR2 FYNNEI. DNA for the CDR3: TGTGCCAGCAGTGATACTGTGGTGTCCCTCTACGAGCAGTACTTC. It encodes CASSDTVVSLYEQYF.

This clone has just a few counts. J is TRBJ1-1 and V is TRBV30; 7 bases map to TRBD1. Germline V gene data show CDR1 as GTSNPN and CDR2 as SVGIG (reference sequence). Trimming at V came to 3 bases and at J to 3 bases, leaving 7 bases not matched to a gene. The CDR3 covers 14 residues. CDR3 coding DNA: TGTGCCTGGAGGGCACCCGACAGGGACACTGAAGCTTTCTTT. It encodes CAWRAPDRDTEAFF.

The chain's CDR3 is CASKTQETQYF. The CDR3 coding sequence is TGTGCCAGCAAGACACAAGAGACCCAGTACTTC. This rearrangement joins TRBV6-5 to TRBJ2-5; D is unresolved. The CDR3 contains 11 residues. The ends were cut back, 7 bases at V and 2 bases at J, with 5 bases in the middle. Germline V gene lookup returns CDR1 MNHEY and CDR2 SVGAGI.

The V call is TRBV7-3, the J call TRBJ2-5; TRBD2 matches at 13 bases. The ends lost 5 bases at V and 2 bases at J; junction bases unmatched: 2. Germline V CDR1 and CDR2: SGHTA, FQGTGA. This CDR3 region has 15 residues. The CDR3 nucleotides read TGTGCCAGCAGCATGACTAGCGGGGGGCAAGAGACCCAGTACTTC. The encoded protein is CASSMTSGGQETQYF. Using reference TRBV7-3 and TRBJ2-5 for the parts outside the CDR3, the full variable domain is GAGVSQTPSNKVTEKGKYVELRCDPISGHTALYWYRQSLGQGPEFLIYFQGTGAADDSGLPNDRFFAVRPEGSVSTLKIQRTERGDSAVYLCASSMTSGGQETQYFGPGTRLLVL.

The rearrangement links TRBV28 to TRBJ2-1; 9 bases match TRBD2. This CDR3 is 15 amino acids long. Germline CDR1 MDHEN, CDR2 SYDVKM. Trimming at V came to 1 base and at J to 7 bases, leaving 5 bases not matched to a gene. The CDR3 loop is CASSLFLAGKNEQFF. The CDR3 DNA follows: TGTGCCAGCAGTTTATTTCTAGCGGGGAAAAATGAGCAGTTCTTC.

V and J are TRBV27 and TRBJ2-1; D is undetermined. Germline values: CDR1 MNHEY, CDR2 SMNVEV (reference sequence). The CDR3 totals 14 residues. The V end was cut by 2 bases, the J end by 5 bases, with 10 bases between. CDR3 DNA sequence: TGTGCCAGCAGTTTACTAGTGGCCCACAATGAGCAGTTCTTC. Its protein product is CASSLLVAHNEQFF.

This clone showed up just a few times. The chain couples TRBV6-5 to TRBJ2-3; TRBD2 matches 11 bases. The CDR3 spans 15 residues. Germline assignment: CDR1 MNHEY and CDR2 SVGAGI. The V gene end was trimmed by 5 bases and the J gene end by 5 bases; junction bases not matched to a gene: 6. In DNA, the CDR3 is TGTGCCAGCAGTCATAGCGGGGGGGTAGTAGATACGCAGTATTTT. Protein product: CASSHSGGVVDTQYF.

This rearrangement joins TRBV18 to TRBJ1-1; D remains unclear. V was clipped by 1 base and J by 2 bases, with 14 bases between them. Germline CDR1 KGHSH, CDR2 LQKENI. The CDR3 sequence is 16 residues long. The CDR3 nucleotides read TGTGCCAGCTCACCACAGGTTAAAGAGCTTAACACTGAAGCTTTCTTT. Translation gives CASSPQVKELNTEAFF.

This chain links TRBV30 with TRBJ1-6; no clear D. CDR1 GTSNPN and CDR2 SVGIG come from the germline V gene (reference sequence). Trimming removed 2 bases from V and 8 bases from J, with 13 bases in between. This CDR3 contains 14 residues. The CDR3 spells CAWSTSHPDSPLHF. As DNA, the CDR3 is TGTGCCTGGAGTACCTCGCACCCGGATTCACCCCTCCACTTT.

This clone was detected only a few times. The rearrangement uses TRBV30 and TRBJ1-5, with 7 bases matching TRBD1. The CDR3 sequence is 16 residues long. Germline trimming cut 2 bases from V and 7 bases from J; bases unmatched to any gene: 14. The germline V gene encodes CDR1 GTSNPN and CDR2 SVGIG (reference sequence). CDR3 sequence: CAWSPHDGQGVQPQHF. CDR3 nucleotides: TGTGCCTGGAGTCCCCACGACGGGCAGGGGGTCCAGCCCCAGCATTTT.

This chain links TRBV7-2 with TRBJ1-1; no reliable D call. Trimming took off 5 bases at V and 8 bases at J, with 12 bases between the two ends. This CDR3 is built from 12 residues. The germline gives CDR1 SGHTA, CDR2 FQGNSA. As DNA, the CDR3 is TGTGCCAGCAGCCGCCAGCCTCCCGAAGCTTTCTTT. It specifies CASSRQPPEAFF. The entire variable domain, with the rest obtained from reference TRBV7-2 and TRBJ1-1, is as follows: GAGVSQSPSNKVTEKGKDVELRCDPISGHTALYWYRQSLGQGLEFLIYFQGNSAPDKSGLPSDRFSAERTGGSVSTLTIQRTQQEDSAVYLCASSRQPPEAFFGQGTRLTVV.

The genes are TRBV28 and TRBJ2-7, with 7 nucleotides matching TRBD1. Germline loops: CDR1 MDHEN, CDR2 SYDVKM. J lost 6 bases, V lost 6 bases, and 14 bases had no gene match. The CDR3 loop spans 15 amino acids. CDR3 loop: CASRTHSGGSLEQYF. CDR3 coding DNA: TGTGCCAGCAGAACACACTCAGGGGGATCCCTCGAGCAGTACTTC.

This clone turned up a few times. The genes are TRBV27 and TRBJ2-7; 8 nucleotides line up with TRBD1. The CDR3 contains 16 residues. V trimming: 5 bases; J trimming: 0 bases; junction bases outside the gene matches: 9. Germline CDR1 is MNHEY and CDR2 is SMNVEV (reference sequence). CDR3 in amino acids: CASSRSAGGLSYEQYF. CDR3 coding DNA: TGTGCCAGCAGTCGTTCGGCAGGGGGCCTCTCCTACGAGCAGTACTTC.